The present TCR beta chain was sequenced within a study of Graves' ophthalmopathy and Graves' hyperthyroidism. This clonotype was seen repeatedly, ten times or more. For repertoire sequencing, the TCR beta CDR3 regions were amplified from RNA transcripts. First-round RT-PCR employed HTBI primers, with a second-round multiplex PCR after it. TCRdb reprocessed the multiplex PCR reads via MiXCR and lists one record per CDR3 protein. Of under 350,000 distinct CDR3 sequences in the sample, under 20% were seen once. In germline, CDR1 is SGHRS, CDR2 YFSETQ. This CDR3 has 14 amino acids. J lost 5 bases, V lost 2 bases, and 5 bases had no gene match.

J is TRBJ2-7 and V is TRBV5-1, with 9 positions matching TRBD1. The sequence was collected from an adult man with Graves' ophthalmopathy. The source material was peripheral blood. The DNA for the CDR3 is TGCGCCAGCAGCTTTGGGACAGGGTCCGACGAGCAGTACTTC. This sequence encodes CASSFGTGSDEQYF.